Following are 22 T cell receptor beta chains from one sample sequenced in a study of cytomegalovirus exposure and HLA in healthy donors. PCR involved 60 Vbeta and 13 Jbeta primers. Measured with immunoSEQ multiplex PCR; TCRdb has only the in-frame clones, and not every one. The repertoire holds over 200,000 clones, just over 75% seen once, with 2.5% to 3.5% in the top ten. Material: PBMCs. The receptors originated from a woman aged 60-75 years in good health and CMV-seropositive.

This clone came up once. This chain joins TRBV7-2 and TRBJ1-5; D is unclear. This CDR3 contains 14 residues. Germline V CDR1 and CDR2: SGHTA, FQGNSA. V gave up 1 base and J gave up 3 bases, with 7 bases separating them. DNA of the CDR3: TGTGCCAGCAGCTTAGACCGGTCCAATCAGCCCCAGCATTTT. This translates into CASSLDRSNQPQHF.

The genes are TRBV4-2 and TRBJ2-7, with TRBD2 as a possible D gene (5 bases). The CDR3 spans 18 residues. The germline V and J ends were trimmed by 0 bases and 2 bases, with 20 bases remaining between them. The germline CDR1 and CDR2 sequences are LGHNA and YNFKEQ. The CDR3 here is CASSQDWLAGDGAYEQYF. The CDR3 DNA is TGTGCCAGCAGCCAAGATTGGTTAGCCGGGGATGGGGCCTACGAGCAGTACTTC.

The V call is TRBV5-8, the J call TRBJ1-5; no clear D gene. The germline V gene has CDR1 SGHTS and CDR2 YDEGEE. Trimming left V 2 bases short and J 4 bases short, with 7 bases between. The CDR3 spans 13 residues. The chain's CDR3 is CASSFLENQPQHF. The CDR3 nucleotides read TGTGCCAGCAGCTTCCTAGAGAATCAGCCCCAGCATTTT.

The rearrangement uses TRBV27 and TRBJ1-1; TRBD1 might be the D (5 bases). V was shortened by 5 bases and J by 1 base, with 17 bases between the two germline ends. Germline lookup yields CDR1 MNHEY and CDR2 SMNVEV (reference sequence). CDR3 length: 16 amino acids. The chain's CDR3 is CASSDWEGRPNTEAFF. CDR3 bases: TGTGCCAGCAGTGATTGGGAGGGACGGCCGAACACTGAAGCTTTCTTT.

This rearrangement joins TRBV6-1 to TRBJ2-3, with 7 positions matching TRBD2. The CDR3 contains 12 residues. The germline V gene has CDR1 MNHNS and CDR2 SASEGT. The V and J ends lost 8 bases and 2 bases, in that order; junction bases with no gene match: 1. CDR3: CASGGDTDTQYF. CDR3 nucleotides: TGTGCCAGCGGGGGGGACACAGATACGCAGTATTTT.

This clone was picked up one time. The chain links TRBV7-2 to TRBJ2-7; 15 nucleotides line up with TRBD2. CDR3 length equals 17 residues. CDR1 is SGHTA, CDR2 FQGNSA, per germline. The trim removed 5 bases at V and 6 bases at J, leaving 11 bases unmatched. In DNA, the CDR3 is TGTGCCAGCAGCAACGCCCGGACTAGCGGGGGGGCTAGCGAGCAGTACTTC. It translates to CASSNARTSGGASEQYF.

The chain has TRBV4-1 and TRBJ1-2; D remains unclear. CDR1 MGHRA and CDR2 YSYEKL come from the germline V gene. The CDR3 runs 16 residues. Trimming took 7 bases from V and 0 from J, leaving 18 bases between them. The CDR3 here is CASTANLQASNYGYTF. In DNA, the CDR3 is TGCGCCAGCACAGCCAATCTCCAGGCCTCTAACTATGGCTACACCTTC.

V usage is TRBV30 and J usage is TRBJ1-5; 7 nucleotides match TRBD1. This CDR3 comprises 13 residues. The germline V gene has CDR1 GTSNPN and CDR2 SVGIG (reference sequence). The junction had 3 bases not matched to a gene; V was cut back by 7 bases and J by 0 bases. The chain's CDR3 is CAFGQDSNQPQHF. The CDR3, as DNA: TGTGCCTTTGGACAGGATAGCAATCAGCCCCAGCATTTT.

This clone was counted only a few times. The J gene is TRBJ2-6, the V gene TRBV5-4, with TRBD1 matching over 8 bases. V lost 3 bases to trimming and J lost 3 bases; unmatched junction nucleotides: 8. This CDR3 has 17 amino acids. The germline V gene has CDR1 SGHNT and CDR2 YYREEE (reference sequence). The CDR3 DNA sequence: TGTGCCAGCAGCTCAGGACAGGGAGGATATGGGGCCAACGTCCTGACTTTC. It translates to CASSSGQGGYGANVLTF.

The chain carries TRBV28 and TRBJ2-5; 8 bases match TRBD2. The DNA end is a closer match to TRBJ2-7, so the J assignment may be wrong. This CDR3 is built from 14 residues. Germline lookup yields CDR1 MDHEN and CDR2 SYDVKM. In DNA form, the CDR3 reads TGTGCCAGCGAGGGGGGCGGGGGGAACTACGAGCAGTACTTC. This gives the protein CASEGGGGNYEQYF.

V gene TRBV7-9 combines with J gene TRBJ2-2; 7 bases align to TRBD1. This CDR3 is built from 17 residues. J lost 4 bases, V lost 5 bases, and 13 bases had no gene match. CDR1 and CDR2 (germline): SEHNR, FQNEAQ (reference sequence). The CDR3 reads CASSKSPDRQLTGELFF. CDR3 sequence (DNA): TGTGCCAGCAGCAAGAGCCCGGACAGGCAACTCACCGGGGAGCTGTTTTTT.

This rearrangement joins TRBV6-5 to TRBJ1-3; no clear D. Germline V gives CDR1 MNHEY, CDR2 SVGAGI. V was shortened by 6 bases and J by 4 bases, with 16 bases between the two germline ends. This CDR3 is built from 15 residues. In nucleotides, the CDR3 is TGTGCCAGCAGCCCACCAATGAGGGAAGGAAACACCATATATTTT. Translation gives CASSPPMREGNTIYF.

The rearrangement links TRBV5-1 to TRBJ2-7; the match to TRBD1 covers 9 bases. CDR3 length: 17 residues. The trim removed 0 bases at V and 3 bases at J, leaving 10 bases unmatched. The V gene's germline CDR1 is SGHRS and CDR2 YFSETQ. The chain's CDR3 is CASSLGPRTGDNYEQYF. DNA for the CDR3: TGCGCCAGCAGCTTGGGCCCCCGGACAGGGGATAACTACGAGCAGTACTTC.

There are a few counts of this clone. A junction end diverges from the germline sequence, so it may reflect a read error. The chain combines TRBV6-1 with TRBJ1-2; 8 nucleotides match TRBD1. This CDR3 has 13 residues. Germline V lookup: CDR1 MNHNS, CDR2 SASEGT. The CDR3 DNA is TGTGCCAGCAGGGAAGGACAGGGTTTTGGCTACACCTTC. It yields the protein CASREGQGFGYTF.

The sample holds one count of this clone. V usage is TRBV7-6 and J usage is TRBJ1-2; D might be TRBD1 (6 bases). With 5 bases removed from V and 4 bases from J, the gap between germline ends came to 17 bases. CDR1 is SGHVS, CDR2 FNYEAQ, per germline. This CDR3 has 15 amino acids. Written as DNA, the CDR3 is TGTGCCAGCAGCCCGGGCGGGGGGCTGAGCTATGGCTACACCTTC. Its protein product is CASSPGGGLSYGYTF.

With respect to this clone: In the same sample, other DNA sequences code for this CDR3. This rearrangement joins TRBV11-2 to TRBJ2-1; TRBD2 matches at 11 bases. The V segment lost 5 bases and the J segment 1 base; nucleotides outside the gene matches: 4. Germline lookup yields CDR1 SGHAT and CDR2 FQNNGV. The CDR3 covers 16 residues. CDR3 protein: CASSPSSGRSYNEQFF. The CDR3 DNA reads as TGTGCCAGCAGCCCTTCTAGCGGGAGGTCCTACAATGAGCAGTTCTTC.

To note about this clone: A junction boundary mismatches the germline segment, possibly from a read error. The V call is TRBV29-1, the J call TRBJ1-3; D is ambiguous. Germline-derived CDR1 and CDR2 are SQVTM and ANQGSEA. The CDR3 has 13 amino acids. The CDR3 is CSVLEVTGNTVYF. In DNA, the CDR3 is TGCAGCGTGCTTGAGGTAACTGGAAACACCGTATATTTT.

The chain links TRBV11-2 to TRBJ1-5, with D unresolved. The CDR3 has 13 residues. Per the germline V gene, CDR1 is SGHAT and CDR2 is FQNNGV. V lost 2 bases and J 5 bases, leaving 7 bases between the germline ends. The CDR3 region is CASSLHGDQPQHF. The CDR3 nucleotides read TGTGCCAGCAGCTTACACGGGGATCAGCCCCAGCATTTT. Looking up the rest from reference TRBV11-2 and TRBJ1-5 gives the full variable domain: EAGVAQSPRYKIIEKRQSVAFWCNPISGHATLYWYQQILGQGPKLLIQFQNNGVVDDSQLPKDRFSAERLKGVDSTLKIQPAKLEDSAVYLCASSLHGDQPQHFGDGTRLSIL.

The V and J genes are TRBV30 and TRBJ1-3; the D gene is possibly TRBD1 (6 bases). CDR1 and CDR2 from the germline V gene are GTSNPN and SVGIG (reference sequence). Trimming took 3 bases from V and 0 from J, leaving 18 bases between them. The CDR3 is 17 residues long. CDR3 nucleotides: TGTGCCTGGAGGGACCCTTCCGACAGGAGCTCTGGAAACACCATATATTTT. Amino acid sequence: CAWRDPSDRSSGNTIYF.

The chain combines TRBV11-3 with TRBJ2-7; D possibly corresponds to TRBD2 (5 bases). Trimming took 0 bases from V and 0 from J, leaving 6 bases between them. Looked up from germline, CDR1 is SGHNT and CDR2 is YENEEA. This CDR3 has 14 residues. Here the CDR3 reads CASSLDRGSYEQYF. CDR3 in DNA: TGTGCCAGCAGCTTAGATCGGGGCTCCTACGAGCAGTACTTC.

The chain joins TRBV6-5 to TRBJ1-1, with 7 bases aligning to TRBD1. The V and J ends lost 2 bases and 3 bases, in that order; junction bases with no gene match: 0. The CDR3 length is 13 residues. Germline-derived CDR1 and CDR2 are MNHEY and SVGAGI. CDR3 loop: CASSYQGDTEAFF. As DNA, the CDR3 is TGTGCCAGCAGTTACCAGGGGGACACTGAAGCTTTCTTT.

This rearrangement joins TRBV5-1 to TRBJ2-3, with 11 bases matching TRBD2. The J segment lost 0 bases and the V segment lost 4 bases, leaving 4 bases of the junction unmatched. This CDR3 contains 16 residues. Germline V CDR1 and CDR2: SGHRS, YFSETQ. The CDR3 region has the DNA TGCGCCAGCAGCGCGGGACTAGCGGTTAGCACAGATACGCAGTATTTT. Its translation: CASSAGLAVSTDTQYF.